This T cell receptor beta chain originates from a study of blood T cell repertoires in COVID-19. Background on the study: Sites in the United States, Italy and Spain provided acute and convalescent COVID-19 samples. From T cells, B-cell-depleted T cells, or PBMCs came the material, which was cDNA or gDNA.

The CDR3 is made up of 15 amino acids. Germline V gives CDR1 SGHRS, CDR2 YFSETQ. The V gene end was trimmed by 0 bases and the J gene end by 3 bases; junction bases not matched to a gene: 3. Per the authors' pipeline: Counts of nucleated cells, estimated from reference gene primer amplification, were obtained. Repertoires were generated with immunoSEQ multiplex PCR, while TCRdb's copy carries only in-frame clones and drops some. The V and J calls and the clone size are those of that table, but D and trimming were determined from the DNA. The data hold a few hundred thousand clones, with 65% to 90% observed a single time.

Sequenced input: peripheral blood. J is TRBJ2-1 and V is TRBV5-1, with 7 bases lining up with TRBD2. The sequence was collected from a woman aged 55-69 years with COVID-19, enrolled during active disease. This chain's CDR3 is CASSLVSGHYNEQFF. DNA for the CDR3: TGCGCCAGCAGCTTGGTTAGCGGGCACTACAATGAGCAGTTCTTC.